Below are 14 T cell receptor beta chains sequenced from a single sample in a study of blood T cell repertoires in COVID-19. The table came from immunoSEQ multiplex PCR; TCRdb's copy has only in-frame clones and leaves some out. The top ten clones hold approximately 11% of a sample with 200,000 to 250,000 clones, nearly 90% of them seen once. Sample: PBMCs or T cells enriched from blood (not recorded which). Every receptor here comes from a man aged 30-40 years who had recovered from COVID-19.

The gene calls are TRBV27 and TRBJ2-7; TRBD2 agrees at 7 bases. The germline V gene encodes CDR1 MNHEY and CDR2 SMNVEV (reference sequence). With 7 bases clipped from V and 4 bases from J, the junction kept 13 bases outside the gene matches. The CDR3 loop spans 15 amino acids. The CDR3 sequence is CASTHPGTIVYEQYF. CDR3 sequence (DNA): TGTGCCAGCACCCATCCCGGGACTATTGTATACGAGCAGTACTTC.

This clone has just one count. The CDR3 protein is CAWASGTKDTQYF. The CDR3 region has the DNA TGTGCCTGGGCTAGCGGGACTAAAGATACGCAGTATTTT. This chain connects TRBV28 to TRBJ2-3; 9 bases fit TRBD2. CDR1 and CDR2 from the germline V gene are MDHEN and SYDVKM. With 11 bases clipped from V and 5 bases from J, the junction kept 8 bases outside the gene matches. The CDR3 is 13 amino acids. Based on the CDR3 plus reference TRBV28 and TRBJ2-3, the full variable domain is DVKVTQSSRYLVKRTGEKVFLECVQDMDHENMFWYRQDPGLGLRLIYFSYDVKMKEKGDIPEGYSVSREKKERFSLILESASTNQTSMYLCAWASGTKDTQYFGPGTRLTVL.

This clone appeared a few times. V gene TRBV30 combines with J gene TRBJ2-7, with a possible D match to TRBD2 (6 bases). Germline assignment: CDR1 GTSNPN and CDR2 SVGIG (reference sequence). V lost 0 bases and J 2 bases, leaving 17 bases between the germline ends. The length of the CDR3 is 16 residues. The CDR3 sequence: CAWSVLRGQRAYEQYF. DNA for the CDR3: TGTGCCTGGAGTGTACTAAGGGGCCAGCGGGCCTACGAGCAGTACTTC. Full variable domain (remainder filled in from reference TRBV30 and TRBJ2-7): SQTIHQWPATLVQPVGSPLSLECTVEGTSNPNLYWYRQAAGRGLQLLFYSVGIGQISSEVPQNLSASRPQDRQFILSSKKLLLSDSGFYLCAWSVLRGQRAYEQYFGPGTRLTVT.

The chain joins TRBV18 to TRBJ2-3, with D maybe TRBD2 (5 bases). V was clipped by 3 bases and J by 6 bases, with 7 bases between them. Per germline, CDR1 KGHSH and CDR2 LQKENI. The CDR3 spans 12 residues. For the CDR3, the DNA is TGTGCCAGCTCACCCCGAGGGGATACGCAGTATTTT. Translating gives CASSPRGDTQYF.

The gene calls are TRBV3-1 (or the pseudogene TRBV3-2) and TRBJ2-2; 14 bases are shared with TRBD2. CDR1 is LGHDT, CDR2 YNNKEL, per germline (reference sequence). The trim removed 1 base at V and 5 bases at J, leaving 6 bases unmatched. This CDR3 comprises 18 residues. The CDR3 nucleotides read TGTGCCAGCAGCCAAGGCGGACTAGCGGGAGGTCGGACCGGGGAGCTGTTTTTT. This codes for CASSQGGLAGGRTGELFF.

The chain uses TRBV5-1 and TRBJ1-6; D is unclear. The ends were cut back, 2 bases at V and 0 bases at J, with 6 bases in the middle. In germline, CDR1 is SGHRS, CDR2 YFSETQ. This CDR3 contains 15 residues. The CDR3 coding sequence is TGCGCCAGCAGCTTTTCCGGCTCCTATAATTCACCCCTCCACTTT. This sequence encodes CASSFSGSYNSPLHF.

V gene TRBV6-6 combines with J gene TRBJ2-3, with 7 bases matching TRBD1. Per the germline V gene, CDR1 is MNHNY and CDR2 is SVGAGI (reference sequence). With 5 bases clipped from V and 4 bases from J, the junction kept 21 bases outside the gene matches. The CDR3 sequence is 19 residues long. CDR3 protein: CASSPKRGQRMTPPDTQYF. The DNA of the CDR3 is TGTGCCAGCAGTCCCAAGAGGGGACAGCGAATGACCCCCCCAGATACGCAGTATTTT.

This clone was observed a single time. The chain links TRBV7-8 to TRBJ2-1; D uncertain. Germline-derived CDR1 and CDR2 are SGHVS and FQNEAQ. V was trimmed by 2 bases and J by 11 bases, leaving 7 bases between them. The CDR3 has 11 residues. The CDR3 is CASSLSFKQFF. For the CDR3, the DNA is TGTGCCAGCAGCTTATCCTTTAAGCAGTTCTTC.

The CDR3 sequence is CASSLRQGRNTIYF. The CDR3 nucleotides are TGTGCCAGCAGCTTGCGGCAGGGAAGAAACACCATATATTTT. V and J are TRBV5-6 and TRBJ1-3; tentatively, D is TRBD1 (5 bases). Trimming left V 1 base short and J 5 bases short, with 10 bases between. CDR1 and CDR2 from the germline V gene are SGHDT and YYEEEE. The length of the CDR3 is 14 residues.

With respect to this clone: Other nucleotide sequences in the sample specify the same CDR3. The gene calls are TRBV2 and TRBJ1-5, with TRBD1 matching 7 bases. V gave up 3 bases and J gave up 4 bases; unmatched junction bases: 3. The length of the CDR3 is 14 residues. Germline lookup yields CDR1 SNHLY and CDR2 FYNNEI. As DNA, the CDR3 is TGTGCCAGCAGTGACCCCAGGGGGAATCAGCCCCAGCATTTT. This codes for CASSDPRGNQPQHF.

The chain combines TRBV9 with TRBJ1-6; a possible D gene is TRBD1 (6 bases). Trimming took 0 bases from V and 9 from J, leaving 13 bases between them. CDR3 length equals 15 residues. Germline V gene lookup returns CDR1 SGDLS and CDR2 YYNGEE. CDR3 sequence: CASSVGETGLSPLHF. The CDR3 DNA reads TGTGCCAGCAGCGTAGGAGAGACAGGTCTTTCACCCCTCCACTTT.

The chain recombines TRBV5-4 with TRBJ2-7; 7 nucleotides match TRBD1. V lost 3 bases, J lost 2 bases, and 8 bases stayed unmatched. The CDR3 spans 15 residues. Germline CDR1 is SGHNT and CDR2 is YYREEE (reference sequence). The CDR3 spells CASSSGTARPYEQYF. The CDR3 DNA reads TGTGCCAGCAGCTCTGGGACAGCCAGGCCCTACGAGCAGTACTTC.

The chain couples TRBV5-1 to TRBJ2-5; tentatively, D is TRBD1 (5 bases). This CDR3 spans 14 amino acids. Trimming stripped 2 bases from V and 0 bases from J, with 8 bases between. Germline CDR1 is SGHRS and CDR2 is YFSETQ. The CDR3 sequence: CASSFRTNQETQYF. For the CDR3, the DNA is TGCGCCAGCAGCTTTAGGACAAACCAAGAGACCCAGTACTTC.

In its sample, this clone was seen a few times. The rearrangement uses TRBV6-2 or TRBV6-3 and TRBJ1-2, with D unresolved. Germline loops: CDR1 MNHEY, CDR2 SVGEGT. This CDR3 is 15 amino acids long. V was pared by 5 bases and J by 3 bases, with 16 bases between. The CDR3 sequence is CASSGFLQQDYGYTF. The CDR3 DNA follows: TGTGCCAGCAGTGGGTTTTTGCAGCAGGACTATGGCTACACCTTC.